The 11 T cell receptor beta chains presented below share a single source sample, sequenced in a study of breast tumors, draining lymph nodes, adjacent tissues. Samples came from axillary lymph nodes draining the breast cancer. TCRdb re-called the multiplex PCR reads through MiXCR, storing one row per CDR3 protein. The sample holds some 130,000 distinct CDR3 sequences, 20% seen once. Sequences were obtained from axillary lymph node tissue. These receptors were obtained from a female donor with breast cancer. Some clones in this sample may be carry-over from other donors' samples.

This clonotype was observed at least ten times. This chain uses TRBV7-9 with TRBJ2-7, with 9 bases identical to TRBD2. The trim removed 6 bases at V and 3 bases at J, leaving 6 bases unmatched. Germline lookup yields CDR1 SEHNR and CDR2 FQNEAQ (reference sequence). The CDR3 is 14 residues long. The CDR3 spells CASSPPTSGYEQYF. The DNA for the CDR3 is TGTGCCAGCAGTCCCCCGACTAGCGGCTACGAGCAGTACTTC. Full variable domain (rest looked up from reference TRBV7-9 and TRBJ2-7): DTGVSQNPRHKITKRGQNVTFRCDPISEHNRLYWYRQTLGQGPEFLTYFQNEAQLEKSRLLSDRFSAERPKGSFSTLEIQRTEQGDSAMYLCASSPPTSGYEQYFGPGTRLTVT.

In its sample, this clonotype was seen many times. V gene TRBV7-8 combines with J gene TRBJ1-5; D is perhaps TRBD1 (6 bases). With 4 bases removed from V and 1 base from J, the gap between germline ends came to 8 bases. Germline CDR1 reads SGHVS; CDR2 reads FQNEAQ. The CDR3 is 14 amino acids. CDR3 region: CASSSQGSNQPQHF. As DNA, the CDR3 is TGTGCCAGCAGCTCACAGGGAAGCAATCAGCCCCAGCATTTT.

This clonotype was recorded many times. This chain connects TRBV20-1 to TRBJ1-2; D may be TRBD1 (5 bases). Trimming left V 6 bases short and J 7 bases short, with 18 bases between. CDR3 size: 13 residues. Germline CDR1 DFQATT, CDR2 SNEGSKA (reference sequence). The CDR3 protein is CSARIPGTGGYTF. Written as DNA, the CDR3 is TGCAGTGCCAGGATTCCAGGGACGGGTGGCTACACCTTC.

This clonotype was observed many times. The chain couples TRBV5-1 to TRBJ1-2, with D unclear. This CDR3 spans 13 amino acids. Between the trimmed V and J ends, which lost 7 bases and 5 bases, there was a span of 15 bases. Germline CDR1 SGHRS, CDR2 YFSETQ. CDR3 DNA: TGCGCCAGCGCGCGAGGCACTTCATATGGCTACACCTTC. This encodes CASARGTSYGYTF. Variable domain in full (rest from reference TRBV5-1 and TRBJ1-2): KAGVTQTPRYLIKTRGQQVTLSCSPISGHRSVSWYQQTPGQGLQFLFEYFSETQRNKGNFPGRFSGRQFSNSRSEMNVSTLELGDSALYLCASARGTSYGYTFGSGTRLTVV.

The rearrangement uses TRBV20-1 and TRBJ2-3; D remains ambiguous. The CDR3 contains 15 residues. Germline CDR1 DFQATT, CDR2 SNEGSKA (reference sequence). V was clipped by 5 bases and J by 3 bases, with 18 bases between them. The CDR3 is CSAPNEARSTDTQYF. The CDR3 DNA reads TGCAGTGCTCCAAACGAAGCCCGGAGTACAGATACGCAGTATTTT.

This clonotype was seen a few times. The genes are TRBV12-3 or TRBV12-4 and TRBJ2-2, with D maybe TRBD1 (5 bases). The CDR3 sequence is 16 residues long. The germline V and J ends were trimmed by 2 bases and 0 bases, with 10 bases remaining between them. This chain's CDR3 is CASSLFTGSNTGELFF. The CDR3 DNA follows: TGTGCCAGCAGTTTATTTACAGGATCGAACACCGGGGAGCTGTTTTTT.

DNA of the CDR3: TGTGCCAGCAGACGGACCGGACTAGCGGGACTGACACGGCAGTATTTT. This encodes CASRRTGLAGLTRQYF. This chain links TRBV6-5 with TRBJ2-3; TRBD2 matches at 12 bases. The CDR3 spans 16 residues. After removal of 6 bases from V and 11 bases from J, the junction contained 15 bases not matched to a gene. Germline lookup yields CDR1 MNHEY and CDR2 SVGAGI.

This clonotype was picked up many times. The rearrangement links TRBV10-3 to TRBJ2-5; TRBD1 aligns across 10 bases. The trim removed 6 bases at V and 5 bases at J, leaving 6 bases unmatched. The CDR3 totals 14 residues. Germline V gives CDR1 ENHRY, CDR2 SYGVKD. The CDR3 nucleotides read TGTGCCATCAGCGGGACAGGGGAAGGGGAGACCCAGTACTTC. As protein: CAISGTGEGETQYF.

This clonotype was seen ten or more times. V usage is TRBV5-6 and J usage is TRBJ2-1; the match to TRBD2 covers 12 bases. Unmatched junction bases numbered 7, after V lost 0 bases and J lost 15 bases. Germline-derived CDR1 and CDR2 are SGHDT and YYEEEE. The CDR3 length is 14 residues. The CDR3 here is CASSLGLAGDLRFF. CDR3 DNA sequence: TGTGCCAGCAGCTTGGGACTAGCGGGAGATTTGCGGTTCTTC.

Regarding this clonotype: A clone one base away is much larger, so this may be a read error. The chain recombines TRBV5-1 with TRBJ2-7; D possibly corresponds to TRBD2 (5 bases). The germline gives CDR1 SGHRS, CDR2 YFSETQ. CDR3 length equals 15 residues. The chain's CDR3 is CASSLGSSMSCEQYF. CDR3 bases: TGCGCCAGCAGCTTGGGTTCTAGCATGTCCTGCGAGCAGTACTTC.

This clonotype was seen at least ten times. CDR3 sequence (DNA): TGTGCCAGCAGGGAGACTAGCGGGATCCCCCGCTACGAGCAGTACTTC. It specifies CASRETSGIPRYEQYF. This sequence joins TRBV2 and TRBJ2-7, with 11 bases fitting TRBD2. V trimming: 6 bases; J trimming: 3 bases; junction bases outside the gene matches: 10. The germline V gene has CDR1 SNHLY and CDR2 FYNNEI. This CDR3 comprises 16 residues.